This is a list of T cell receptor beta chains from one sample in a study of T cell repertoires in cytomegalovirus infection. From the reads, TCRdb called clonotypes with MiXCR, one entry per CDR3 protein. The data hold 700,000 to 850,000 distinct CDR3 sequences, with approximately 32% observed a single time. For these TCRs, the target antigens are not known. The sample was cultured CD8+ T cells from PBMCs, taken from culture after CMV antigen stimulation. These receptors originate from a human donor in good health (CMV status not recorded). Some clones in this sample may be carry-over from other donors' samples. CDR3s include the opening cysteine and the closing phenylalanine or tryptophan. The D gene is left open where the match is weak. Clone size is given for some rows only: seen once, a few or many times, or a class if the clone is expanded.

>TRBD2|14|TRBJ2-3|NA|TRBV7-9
CASSSLAGRDTQYF
TGTGCCAGCAGCTCTTTAGCGGGGAGAGATACGCAGTATTTT
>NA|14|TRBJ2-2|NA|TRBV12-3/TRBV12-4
CAIPCSPGTGELFF
TGTGCCATCCCCTGCAGCCCGGGCACCGGGGAGCTGTTTTTT
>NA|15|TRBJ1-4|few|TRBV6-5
CASSYIGELDEKLFF
TGTGCCAGCAGTTACATAGGGGAATTAGATGAAAAACTGTTTTTT
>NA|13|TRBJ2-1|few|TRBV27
CASSLVAVGEQFF
TGTGCCAGCAGTTTAGTGGCCGTCGGTGAGCAGTTCTTC
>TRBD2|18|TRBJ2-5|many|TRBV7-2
CASSSPEGVAGVQETQYF
TGTGCCAGCAGCTCTCCCGAGGGGGTAGCGGGGGTCCAAGAGACCCAGTACTTC
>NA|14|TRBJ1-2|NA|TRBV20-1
CSASERAENYGYTF
TGCAGTGCTAGTGAAAGGGCCGAGAACTATGGCTACACCTTC
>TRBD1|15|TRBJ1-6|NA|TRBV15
CATSGRDSGYSPLHF
TGTGCCACCAGCGGCAGGGACAGCGGCTATTCACCCCTCCACTTT
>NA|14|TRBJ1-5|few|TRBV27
CASRDTNSNQPQHF
TGTGCCAGCAGAGACACAAACAGCAATCAGCCCCAGCATTTT
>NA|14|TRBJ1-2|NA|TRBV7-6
CASSLGLIGYDYTF
TGTGCCAGCAGCTTAGGCCTGATCGGCTATGACTACACCTTC
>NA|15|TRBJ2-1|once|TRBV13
CASSLAGVGYNEQFF
TGTGCCAGCAGCTTAGCGGGGGTAGGTTACAATGAGCAGTTCTTC
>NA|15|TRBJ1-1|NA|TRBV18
CASSPLTASNTEAFF
TGTGCCAGCTCACCCTTGACAGCTTCGAACACTGAAGCTTTCTTT
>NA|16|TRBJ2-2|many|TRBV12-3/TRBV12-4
CASSVGRTANTGELFF
TGTGCCAGCAGTGTTGGTCGGACAGCTAACACCGGGGAGCTGTTTTTT
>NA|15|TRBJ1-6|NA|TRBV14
CASSSAGSYNSPLHF
TGTGCCAGCAGTAGTGCCGGGTCTTATAATTCACCCCTCCACTTT
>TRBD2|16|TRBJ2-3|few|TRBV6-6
CASSYGASGATDTQYF
TGTGCCAGCAGTTACGGGGCTAGCGGGGCGACAGATACGCAGTATTTT
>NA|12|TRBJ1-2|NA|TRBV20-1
CSLGTWDYGYTF
TGCAGTTTGGGGACCTGGGACTATGGCTACACCTTC
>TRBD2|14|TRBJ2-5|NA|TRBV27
CASSFGLAHQTQYF
TGTGCCAGCAGTTTCGGACTAGCTCACCAGACCCAGTACTTC
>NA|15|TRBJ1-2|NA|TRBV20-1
CSASVEGTVDYGYTF
TGCAGTGCTAGTGTTGAAGGGACCGTCGACTATGGCTACACCTTC
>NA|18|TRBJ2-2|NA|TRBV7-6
CASSLGRDGGKHTGELFF
TGTGCCAGCAGCTTAGGGAGGGACGGAGGGAAGCACACCGGGGAGCTGTTTTTT
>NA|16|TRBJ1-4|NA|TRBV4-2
CASSQEAALINEKLFF
TGTGCCAGCAGCCAAGAGGCAGCGTTAATCAATGAAAAACTGTTTTTT
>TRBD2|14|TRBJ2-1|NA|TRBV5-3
CASSGGTIYNEQFF
TGTGCCAGCAGCGGGGGGACAATCTACAATGAGCAGTTCTTC
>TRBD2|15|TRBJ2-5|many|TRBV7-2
CASSVPSGGFETQYF
TGTGCCAGCAGCGTCCCTAGCGGGGGCTTTGAGACCCAGTACTTC
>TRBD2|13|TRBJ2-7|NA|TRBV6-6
CATGAGISYEQYF
TGTGCCACGGGAGCGGGGATTTCTTACGAGCAGTACTTC
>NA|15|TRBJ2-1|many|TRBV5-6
CASSLDPSSYNEQFF
TGTGCCAGCAGCTTAGACCCGAGCTCCTACAATGAGCAGTTCTTC
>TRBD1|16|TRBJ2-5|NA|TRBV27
CASSLGQGARPRTQYF
TGTGCCAGCAGCCTGGGGCAGGGGGCACGTCCTAGGACCCAGTACTTC
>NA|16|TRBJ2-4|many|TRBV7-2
CASSLASAGIKNIQYF
TGTGCCAGCAGCTTAGCGTCCGCAGGGATTAAAAACATTCAGTACTTC
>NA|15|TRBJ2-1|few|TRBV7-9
CASSSPRLPRGEQFF
TGTGCCAGCAGCTCCCCGAGGCTACCCAGGGGTGAGCAGTTCTTC
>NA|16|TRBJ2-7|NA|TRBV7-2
CASSLTDALGFYEQYF
TGTGCCAGCAGCCTCACGGACGCATTGGGGTTCTACGAGCAGTACTTC
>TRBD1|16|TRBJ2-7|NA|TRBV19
CVSSPAAGTGSYEQYF
TGTGTCAGTAGTCCTGCCGCCGGGACAGGGTCCTACGAGCAGTACTTC
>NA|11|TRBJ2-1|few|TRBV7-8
CAVASVNEQFF
TGTGCGGTGGCTAGCGTCAATGAGCAGTTCTTC
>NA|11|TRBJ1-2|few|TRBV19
CASTPGFGYTF
TGTGCCAGTACCCCAGGGTTTGGCTACACCTTC
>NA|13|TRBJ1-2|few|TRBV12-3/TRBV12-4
CASSFDWVRGYTF
TGTGCCAGCAGTTTCGACTGGGTGCGGGGCTACACCTTC
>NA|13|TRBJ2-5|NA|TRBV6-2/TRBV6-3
CASSYSPKETQYF
TGTGCCAGCAGTTACTCCCCAAAAGAGACCCAGTACTTC
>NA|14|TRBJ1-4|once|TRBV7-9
CAGSLGGYNEKLFF
TGTGCCGGCAGCTTAGGCGGTTATAATGAAAAACTGTTTTTT
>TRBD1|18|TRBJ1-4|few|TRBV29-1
CSVEKARTGGSANEKLFF
TGCAGCGTTGAGAAGGCGAGGACAGGGGGCTCGGCTAATGAAAAACTGTTTTTT
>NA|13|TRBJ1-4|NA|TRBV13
CASSPGINEKLFF
TGTGCCAGCAGCCCAGGGATTAATGAAAAACTGTTTTTT
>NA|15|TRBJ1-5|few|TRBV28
CASFPGNPENQPQHF
TGTGCCAGTTTCCCGGGGAACCCGGAGAATCAGCCCCAGCATTTT
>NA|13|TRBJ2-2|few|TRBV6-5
CASSYDITGELFF
TGTGCCAGCAGTTATGACATCACCGGGGAGCTGTTTTTT
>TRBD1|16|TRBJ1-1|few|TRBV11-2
CASSLDSRGPDTEAFF
TGTGCCAGCAGCTTAGATAGCAGGGGGCCGGACACTGAAGCTTTCTTT
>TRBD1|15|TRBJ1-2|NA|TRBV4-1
CASSQWAGGDYGYTF
TGCGCCAGCAGCCAATGGGCAGGGGGCGACTATGGCTACACCTTC
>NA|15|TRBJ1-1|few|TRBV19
CASRYSQGFNTEAFF
TGTGCCAGTAGATACTCTCAGGGGTTTAACACTGAAGCTTTCTTT